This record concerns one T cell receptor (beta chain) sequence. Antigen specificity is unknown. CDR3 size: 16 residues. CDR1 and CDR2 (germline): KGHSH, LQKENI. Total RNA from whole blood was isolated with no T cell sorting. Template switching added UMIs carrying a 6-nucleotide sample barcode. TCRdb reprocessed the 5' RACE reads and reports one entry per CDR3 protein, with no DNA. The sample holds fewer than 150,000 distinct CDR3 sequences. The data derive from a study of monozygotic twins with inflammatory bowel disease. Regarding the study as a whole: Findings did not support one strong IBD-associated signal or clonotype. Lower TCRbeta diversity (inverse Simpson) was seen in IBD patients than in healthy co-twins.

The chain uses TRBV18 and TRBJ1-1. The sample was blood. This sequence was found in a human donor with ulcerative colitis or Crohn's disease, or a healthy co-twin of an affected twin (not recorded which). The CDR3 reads CASSPPGLIWGTEAFF.